This is a list of T cell receptor beta chains from one sample in a study of spatial heterogeneity in lung cancer. TCRdb processed the 5' RACE reads anew with MiXCR; each CDR3 protein has one entry. The repertoire holds 39,000 or so distinct CDR3 sequences, with 3.1% as singletons. This specimen was normal lung tissue next to the tumor, taken at surgery. Receptors were obtained from a male donor with early-stage non-small cell lung cancer. The CDR3 runs from the conserved cysteine through the conserved F or W. The D gene is left open where the match is weak. Expanded clones are given a class, and other clones once, few, many or no size at all.

v_gene: TRBV15
abundance: many
d_gene: .
len: 16
j_gene: TRBJ2-3
CDR3nt: TGTGCCACCAGCAGAGCGCAGGGGCATGGCGCAGATACGCAGTATTTT
CDR3aa: CATSRAQGHGADTQYF

v_gene: TRBV20-1
abundance: many
d_gene: .
len: 11
j_gene: TRBJ2-7
CDR3nt: TGCAGTGCTAGAACTTCCTACGAGCAGTACTTC
CDR3aa: CSARTSYEQYF

v_gene: TRBV28
abundance: many
d_gene: .
len: 16
j_gene: TRBJ2-6
CDR3nt: TGTGCCAGCAGTTTCGAGTTTGGATCTGGGGCCAACGTCCTGACTTTC
CDR3aa: CASSFEFGSGANVLTF

v_gene: TRBV5-5
abundance: many
d_gene: .
len: 15
j_gene: TRBJ1-5
CDR3nt: TGTGCCAGCAGCTTAAAGGGGGATAGCAATCAGCCCCAGCATTTT
CDR3aa: CASSLKGDSNQPQHF

v_gene: TRBV5-1
abundance: many
d_gene: .
len: 15
j_gene: TRBJ1-2
CDR3nt: TGCGCCAGCAGCCTCGTCCCTCAGGCTAACTATGGCTACACCTTC
CDR3aa: CASSLVPQANYGYTF

v_gene: TRBV7-9
abundance: many
d_gene: .
len: 15
j_gene: TRBJ1-5
CDR3nt: TGTGCCAGCAGCCCAAGTGGGGGCGCAAGGCAGCCCCAGCATTTT
CDR3aa: CASSPSGGARQPQHF

v_gene: TRBV6-5
abundance: many
d_gene: .
len: 15
j_gene: TRBJ1-2
CDR3nt: TGTGCCAGCAGTTACGGGGGCATTAGTTCCTATGGCTACACCTTC
CDR3aa: CASSYGGISSYGYTF

v_gene: TRBV5-1
abundance: many
d_gene: TRBD1
len: 14
j_gene: TRBJ2-3
CDR3nt: TGCGCCAGCAGCTTGGGCACAGGGGGTGATACGCAGTATTTT
CDR3aa: CASSLGTGGDTQYF

v_gene: TRBV9
abundance: many
d_gene: TRBD2
len: 16
j_gene: TRBJ2-5
CDR3nt: TGTGCCAGCAGCGTAGGTAGCGGGGGGGCTTTGGAGACCCAGTACTTC
CDR3aa: CASSVGSGGALETQYF

v_gene: TRBV20-1
abundance: many
d_gene: .
len: 13
j_gene: TRBJ1-3
CDR3nt: TGCAGTGCTAGAGCCTTCTCTGGAAACACCATATATTTT
CDR3aa: CSARAFSGNTIYF

v_gene: TRBV7-9
abundance: many
d_gene: .
len: 14
j_gene: TRBJ2-1
CDR3nt: TGTGCCAGCAGCTTAGCGACAGCTTACAATGAGCAGTTCTTC
CDR3aa: CASSLATAYNEQFF

v_gene: TRBV5-6
abundance: many
d_gene: .
len: 14
j_gene: TRBJ2-2
CDR3nt: TGTGCCAGCAGAACCGGCCTCAAGGTCGGGGAGCTGTTTTTT
CDR3aa: CASRTGLKVGELFF

v_gene: TRBV28
abundance: .
d_gene: TRBD2
len: 16
j_gene: TRBJ2-7
CDR3nt: TGTGCCAGCAGTCCCGCTAGCGGCTATACCTCCTACGAGCAGTACTTC
CDR3aa: CASSPASGYTSYEQYF

v_gene: TRBV5-1
abundance: many
d_gene: TRBD1
len: 15
j_gene: TRBJ1-1
CDR3nt: TGCGCCAGCAGTCGCACAGGGGGCGCGAACACTGAAGCTTTCTTT
CDR3aa: CASSRTGGANTEAFF

v_gene: TRBV6-6
abundance: many
d_gene: .
len: 14
j_gene: TRBJ1-5
CDR3nt: TGTGCCAGCAGTGCGCCCCAGACTGGGCAGCCCCAGCATTTT
CDR3aa: CASSAPQTGQPQHF

v_gene: TRBV6-5
abundance: many
d_gene: .
len: 13
j_gene: TRBJ1-2
CDR3nt: TGTGCCAGCAGTTACGACTTCAGCAGCGGCTACACCTTC
CDR3aa: CASSYDFSSGYTF

v_gene: TRBV11-1
abundance: many
d_gene: .
len: 16
j_gene: TRBJ2-3
CDR3nt: TGTGCCAGCAGCTTAACCGGGAGACTTGGCACAGATACGCAGTATTTT
CDR3aa: CASSLTGRLGTDTQYF

v_gene: TRBV5-1
abundance: many
d_gene: TRBD2
len: 14
j_gene: TRBJ2-3
CDR3nt: TGCGCCAGCAGCGTAGCGGGAGCCCCAGATACGCAGTATTTT
CDR3aa: CASSVAGAPDTQYF

v_gene: TRBV18
abundance: many
d_gene: .
len: 13
j_gene: TRBJ1-1
CDR3nt: TGTGCCAGCTCACCAGGGAGAAACACTGAAGCTTTCTTT
CDR3aa: CASSPGRNTEAFF

v_gene: TRBV27
abundance: many
d_gene: .
len: 14
j_gene: TRBJ1-4
CDR3nt: TGTGCCAGCAGAAACTTCCAGGGAGGCGAAAAACTGTTTTTT
CDR3aa: CASRNFQGGEKLFF

v_gene: TRBV6-1
abundance: many
d_gene: .
len: 16
j_gene: TRBJ2-5
CDR3nt: TGTGCCAGCAGTGATCCCCCCCGGAGGTACCAAGAGACCCAGTACTTC
CDR3aa: CASSDPPRRYQETQYF

v_gene: TRBV20-1
abundance: many
d_gene: TRBD1
len: 12
j_gene: TRBJ2-7
CDR3nt: TGCAGTGCCGGGACAGGGGCCTACGAGCAGTACTTC
CDR3aa: CSAGTGAYEQYF